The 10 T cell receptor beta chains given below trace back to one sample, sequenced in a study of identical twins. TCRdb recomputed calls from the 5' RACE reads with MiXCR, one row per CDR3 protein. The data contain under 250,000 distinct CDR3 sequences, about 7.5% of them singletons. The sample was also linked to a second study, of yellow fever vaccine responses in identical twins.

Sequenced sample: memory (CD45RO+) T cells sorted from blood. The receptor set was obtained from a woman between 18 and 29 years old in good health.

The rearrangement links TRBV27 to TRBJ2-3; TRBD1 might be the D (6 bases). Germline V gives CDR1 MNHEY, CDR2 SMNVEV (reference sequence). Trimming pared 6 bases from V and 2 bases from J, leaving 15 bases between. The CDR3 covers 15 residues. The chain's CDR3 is CASRADRITTDTQYF. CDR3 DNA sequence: TGTGCCAGCAGAGCTGACAGGATAACCACAGATACGCAGTATTTT.

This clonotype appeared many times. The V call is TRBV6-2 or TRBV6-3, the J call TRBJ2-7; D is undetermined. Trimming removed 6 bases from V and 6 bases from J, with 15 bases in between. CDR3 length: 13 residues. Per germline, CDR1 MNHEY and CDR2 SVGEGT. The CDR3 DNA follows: TGTGCCAGCAGAGATTCCTCTTTGAGCGAGCAGTACTTC. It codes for CASRDSSLSEQYF.

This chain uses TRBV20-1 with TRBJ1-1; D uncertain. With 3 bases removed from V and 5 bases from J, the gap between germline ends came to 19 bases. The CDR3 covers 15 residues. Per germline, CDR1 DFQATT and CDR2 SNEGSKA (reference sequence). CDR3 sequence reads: CSASPVVGRWTEAFF. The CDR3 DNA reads TGCAGTGCTAGCCCGGTGGTCGGGCGGTGGACTGAAGCTTTCTTT.

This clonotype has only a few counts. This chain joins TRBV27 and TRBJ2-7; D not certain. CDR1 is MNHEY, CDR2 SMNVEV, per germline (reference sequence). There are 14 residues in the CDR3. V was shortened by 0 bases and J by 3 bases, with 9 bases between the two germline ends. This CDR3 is CASSLSARYYEQYF. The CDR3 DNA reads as TGTGCCAGCAGTTTATCGGCCAGGTACTACGAGCAGTACTTC.

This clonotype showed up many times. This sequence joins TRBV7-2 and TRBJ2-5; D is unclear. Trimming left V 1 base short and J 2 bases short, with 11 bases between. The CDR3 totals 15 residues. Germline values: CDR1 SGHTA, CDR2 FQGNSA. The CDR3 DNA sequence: TGTGCCAGCAGCTTAGGATCGGCGGAACAAGAGACCCAGTACTTC. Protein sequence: CASSLGSAEQETQYF.

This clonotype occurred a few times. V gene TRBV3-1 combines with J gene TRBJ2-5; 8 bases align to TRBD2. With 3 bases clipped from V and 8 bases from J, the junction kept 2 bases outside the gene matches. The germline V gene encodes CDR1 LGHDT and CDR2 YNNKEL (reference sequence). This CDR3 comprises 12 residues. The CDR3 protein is CASSQGLGTQYF. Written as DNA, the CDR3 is TGTGCCAGCAGCCAGGGACTAGGTACCCAGTACTTC.

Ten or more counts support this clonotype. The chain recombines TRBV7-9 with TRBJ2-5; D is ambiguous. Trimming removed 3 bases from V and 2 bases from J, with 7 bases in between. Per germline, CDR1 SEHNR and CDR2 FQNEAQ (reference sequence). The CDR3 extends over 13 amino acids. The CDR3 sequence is CASSFSDQETQYF. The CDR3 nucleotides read TGTGCCAGCAGCTTTAGTGATCAAGAGACCCAGTACTTC.

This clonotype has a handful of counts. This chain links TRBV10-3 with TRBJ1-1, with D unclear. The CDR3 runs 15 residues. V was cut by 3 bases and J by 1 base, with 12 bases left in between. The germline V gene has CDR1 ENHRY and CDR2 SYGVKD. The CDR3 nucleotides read TGTGCCATCAGTGATCCGGGGTCGACGAACACTGAAGCTTTCTTT. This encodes CAISDPGSTNTEAFF.

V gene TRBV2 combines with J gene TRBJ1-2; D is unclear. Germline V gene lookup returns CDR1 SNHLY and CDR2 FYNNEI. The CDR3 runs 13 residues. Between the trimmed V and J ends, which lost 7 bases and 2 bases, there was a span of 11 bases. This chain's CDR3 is CASKNGRNYGYTF. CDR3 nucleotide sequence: TGTGCCAGCAAAAATGGGAGAAACTATGGCTACACCTTC.

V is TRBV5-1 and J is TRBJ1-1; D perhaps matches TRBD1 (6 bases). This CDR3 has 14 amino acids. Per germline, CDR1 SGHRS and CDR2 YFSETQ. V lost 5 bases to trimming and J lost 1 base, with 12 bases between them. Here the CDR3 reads CASRSQGQNTEAFF. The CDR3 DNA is TGCGCCAGCAGGTCGCAGGGGCAGAACACTGAAGCTTTCTTT.